This T cell receptor beta chain appears in the sequencing data of a study of cytomegalovirus exposure and HLA in healthy donors (dated by TCRdb to 2015 to 2018). Turning to the overall study: A later analysis indicated that the 95 to 150 validation repertoires were generated on the platform also employed for the 600 to 750 repertoires of the first cohort. The study aimed to test whether cataloging public T cell receptors could reveal signatures of past pathogen exposure. Besides the first cohort of around 700 subjects, a separate validation cohort made up of over a hundred different subjects was used. The study combined high-throughput TCR immunosequencing, statistical association of individual TCRs with disease status, and machine learning to predict cytomegalovirus infection status. The study at large found these results: All 120 or so repertoires were used to score co-occurrence in the validation cohort in a later analysis, because that analysis had no HLA typing for the cohort. Subsequent analysis determined that TCRs grouped into clusters in the first cohort also showed a tendency toward co-occurrence across the approximately 110 validation repertoires, and approximately 94% of cluster scores exceeded 0. The study gave a list of under 200 TCR beta chains associated with cytomegalovirus. Three of the identified cytomegalovirus-associated TCR beta chains were confirmed in vitro to be specific for cytomegalovirus antigens. The authors suggested that the approach could potentially be extended to other disease states and immunological phenotypes. Most TCR sequences were seen in very few donors, while some public TCRs were found in many individuals. In both the original and validation cohorts, the classifier was reported to diagnose cytomegalovirus status with high specificity and sensitivity.

Spanning cysteine to phenylalanine, the CDR3 consists of 12 amino acids. The read is trimmed to its CDR3 DNA, 36 bases read in frame from base 1. V is clipped by 3 bases and J by 6 bases, and the sequence between their germline boundaries is 9 bases long. The germline V gene (reference sequence) yields LNHDA for CDR1 and SQIVND for CDR2. Library construction relied on the immunoSEQ multiplex PCR assay. Turning to the authors' computational methods: A statistical classification framework was built for diagnosing cytomegalovirus status from the catalog of TCR beta chain sequences. TCRdb retrieved this table from immuneACCESS and kept in-frame rearrangements only. Not all clones are present; in checked studies, unresolved V genes account for under half, and no reason is known for the remainder. V, J and clone size are those of that table, while D and trimming were read from the DNA. This sample holds some 160,000 clones; roughly 91% were observed only once. The ten largest clones capture 2.5% to 3% of the sample.

Separate from the roughly 700-subject first cohort, the validation cohort of about 120 subjects was the group to which the donors belonged. This clone was detected once. There is no known antigen for this receptor. One base away there is no much larger clone; base qualities are not given. Sequencing was done on a sample of PBMCs. The origin of this receptor is a man between 18 and 29 years old in good health and CMV-seronegative. The sequence links TRBV19 to TRBJ2-7; TRBD1 is a possible D gene, resting on 6 matching bases. The CDR3 reads as follows: CASSMGASEQYF. The sequenced DNA is TGTGCCAGTAGTATGGGGGCAAGCGAGCAGTACTTC.